This T cell receptor beta chain was sequenced for a study of cytomegalovirus exposure and HLA in healthy donors (dated by TCRdb to the late 2010s). About the full investigation: An earlier analysis of approximately 550 of the donors reported approximately 290 Gb of sequence data and more than 90 million unique TCR beta sequences from 150 million to 200 million T cells. HLA typing covered class I and class II loci at four-digit resolution. Approximately 310 gigabases of sequencing data and tens of millions of unique TCR sequences made up an early release that covered over 550 HLA-typed donors. The study aimed to test whether cataloging public T cell receptors could reveal signatures of past pathogen exposure. A separate validation cohort of some 130 different subjects was used in addition to the roughly 640-subject first cohort. Genome-wide SNP genotypes for about 55% of the 666 donors were used in a later genetic analysis, which treated that subset as a discovery cohort. Donor age, sex, ethnicity and CMV serostatus were compiled alongside the repertoire data. Every discovery cohort repertoire had been produced on one sequencing platform. An earlier analysis of around 540 of the donors applied high-throughput TCR beta sequencing to assess whether each TCR beta V gene segment acted as functional or pseudogenic. The number of donors typed differed by locus, with about 629-630 for A, B, C, DRB1 and DQB1, around 560 for DQA1, approximately 580 for DPA1, and around 460 for DPB1. Because of strong linkage in the cohort, roughly five DR-DQ haplotypes were treated as single units for association and clustering. High-throughput TCR immunosequencing, statistical association of individual TCRs with disease status, and machine learning were combined to predict cytomegalovirus infection status. In a later analysis, previously published TCR beta repertoires from roughly 710 donors were re-analyzed and high-resolution HLA genotyping was added so that TCR occurrence patterns could be studied. Of the 300 to 500 genotyped donors, 70% to 90% were placed in the genetic ancestry cluster associated with self-reported Caucasian donors. Using immunosequencing, the study profiled T cell repertoires from around 670 subjects and related those repertoires to cytomegalovirus serostatus. On average, roughly 200,000 unique TCR beta nucleotide sequences were sequenced per donor among about 400 genotyped donors of the cohort, with around 19% of those sequences being non-productive. Rather than drawing on any new phenotypic data, the later analysis identified candidate immune exposures from TCR beta sequences and the way those sequences occurred across donors. Broader findings and caveats from the paper: It was suggested by the authors that the approach could potentially be generalized to other disease states and immunological phenotypes. According to a later analysis, parvovirus B19, influenza, CMV and Epstein-Barr virus appeared linked to several top co-occurrence clusters. Strong co-occurrence of HLA alleles, especially DR and DQ, made assigning TCR associations to individual alleles difficult. Compared with equally common non-associated chains, HLA-associated TCR beta chains in a later analysis were more clonally expanded and had lower generation probabilities. Across donors, most TCR sequences were observed very rarely, whereas some public TCRs were present in many individuals. A few of the identified cytomegalovirus-associated TCR beta chains were confirmed in vitro to be specific for cytomegalovirus antigens. The study listed 150 to 200 TCR beta chains as associated with cytomegalovirus. Specific HLA alleles were associated with around 18,000 TCR beta sequences at a false discovery rate of 0.05 in a later analysis. A cluster of highly shared sequence variants was judged likely to represent a technical artifact of the sequencing pipeline. Most CMV-associated TCR beta chains appeared to be HLA-restricted in a later analysis, and the HLA associations seemed to be driven largely by CMV exposure. In both the original and validation cohorts, the classifier was reported to diagnose cytomegalovirus status with high specificity and sensitivity. This cohort had only TCR beta chains sequenced, and the lack of alpha or paired-chain data limited which features could be detected. An association between a missense DCLRE1C variant and V-gene and J-gene trimming of TCR beta chains was found in a later genetic analysis and replicated in an independent cohort. According to a later genetic analysis, donors in an Asian-associated ancestry cluster had fewer N-insertions in productive TCRs than the roughly 700-donor mean. Some IMGT-functional V segments, including TRBV6-2 and TRBV6-3, could not be told apart with the 87-base-pair reads, so those segments were excluded. A further reported finding was that TCR beta sequences accurately predicted the HLA-A and HLA-B alleles for most subjects in the first cohort. Because some donors lacked HLA typing at each locus, the association tests relied only on the typed subset. Correlated functional status among segregating V segments might be attributable to linkage disequilibrium, but an unknown experimental factor could not be ruled out. Sequencing depth was assumed to be roughly uniform across donors in the presence/absence analyses, though that assumption may not hold. An earlier analysis of 450 to 750 of the donors showed that most TCR beta V segments appeared in productive rearrangements either about 87% or about 30% of the time, which broadly matched IMGT annotations. CMV serostatus was the only immune exposure information available for the cohort. A later analysis found that TCR association rates varied across HLA loci, with DRB1 alleles showing the most associated TCRs and HLA-C alleles the fewest. Over 15 rarely observed V segments, including chromosome 9 orphons, were excluded from the earlier analysis of almost 600 of the donors because counts were too low.

This clone has a handful of counts. Its antigen is still unknown. It has no much larger one-base neighbor in the sample; base qualities were not kept. Trimming accounts for 4 bases at V and 5 bases at J, while the number of junction bases matched to no gene is 15. The CDR3 measures 19 amino acids from cysteine to phenylalanine. Of the read, only the CDR3 DNA is kept; its 57 bases are in frame from base 1. Per the germline V gene, MGHRA is the CDR1 and YSYEKL is the CDR2. The cohort comprised several hundred healthy bone marrow donors. All cohort members were sampled while nominally healthy, although unrecorded immune exposures were likely present. The donor was CMV seronegative and was included in the group of hundreds of seronegative cohort members. Each donor provided a peripheral blood sample, and peripheral blood mononuclear cells were used for TCR beta sequencing. The Qiagen DNeasy Blood Extraction Kit was used to extract genomic DNA from the blood cell samples.

The library was generated by the immunoSEQ multiplex PCR assay. The multiplex PCR relied on a mix of 60 forward primers for TCR Vbeta segments and 13 reverse primers for TCR Jbeta segments. The CDR3 region of rearranged TCR beta genes was amplified from genomic DNA with a multiplex PCR assay. Amplified TCR beta libraries were sequenced as 87-base-pair reads on the Illumina HiSeq System. Under the source paper's analysis protocol: A later analysis tallied tens of millions of unique TCR beta chains across the 640 or so repertoires, and approximately 12 million of those chains were shared by two or more donors. A nearest-neighbor algorithm error-corrected the raw reads and collapsed the reads into unique sequences, merging closely related sequences to remove PCR and sequencing errors. CDR3 sequences were aligned to IMGT reference sequences to assign V, D and J gene segments. Each retained sequence needed at least a six-nucleotide match to both a V gene segment and a J gene segment. Rearrangements were called productive when the CDR3 lacked stop codons and stayed in frame with V and J; all others were non-productive. CDR3 was defined by IMGT convention, running from the second conserved V-encoded cysteine to the conserved J-encoded phenylalanine. Sequences without an unambiguous match to a single V gene segment were excluded from the earlier analysis of 450 to 650 of the donors. In an earlier analysis of about 590 of the donors, a V segment was called functional when productive rearrangements were above 56.7%, and segregating when the standard deviation between donors exceeded 5%. A statistical classification framework was built for diagnosing cytomegalovirus status from the catalog of TCR beta chain sequences. In a later analysis, V and J genes were assigned by comparing TCR nucleotide sequences against IMGT/GENE-DB human TR gene sequences. Using the TCRdist pipeline, a later analysis assigned CDR3 sequences along with most-parsimonious VDJ recombination scenarios. In a later analysis, each TCR beta chain was defined by its CDR3 amino acid sequence together with its V-gene family, and reads without a unique V-gene family were excluded. In a later analysis, 500 to 700 highly shared, low-generation-probability nucleotide sequences were removed to address suspected cross-contamination and a sequencing artifact. For each public chain, a later analysis derived a clonal expansion index from normalized ranks of inferred template counts within each repertoire. In a later analysis, generation probabilities were computed with a VDJ recombination model fitted to out-of-frame rearrangements, and the resulting probabilities were checked against IGoR. In a later analysis, TCR-TCR, TCR-HLA and TCR-CMV co-occurrence was scored with hypergeometric tests, and a repertoire-size bias correction was applied to TCR pairs. In a later analysis, false discovery rates were estimated by permuting HLA or CMV assignments 20 times. In a later analysis, co-occurring TCRs were grouped with DBSCAN, and TCRdist sequence similarity was added when clustering was performed within HLA-allele-positive subsets. For co-occurrence clustering, repertoires with fewer than 30,000 or more than 120,000 public chains were excluded, along with roughly 5 repertoires with anomalous nucleotide sharing. The table was pulled from immuneACCESS by TCRdb, which kept in-frame rearrangements only. Such tables lose some clones; where checked, under half of the loss comes from unresolved V genes, and the rest has no known cause. V and J calls and clone size are given by that table; D and trimming were obtained from the DNA. The sample profile shows around 150,000 clones; roughly three fifths of them were found once. Less than 2% of the sample is in the top ten clones.

Sample: PBMCs. Rearrangement joined TRBV4-1 to TRBJ2-3; TRBD2 matches 13 bases in the middle. The source is a male donor in good health and CMV-seronegative. The DNA sequence is TGCGCCAGCAGCCTGCTACTAGCGGGGGGGCCTGATTTCCAAGATACGCAGTATTTT. Its amino acids are CASSLLLAGGPDFQDTQYF.